The 15 T cell receptor beta chains below come from one sample, sequenced in a study of blood T cells in healthy people across ages. Through a sample-barcoded 5' primer and a J-beta primer mix, a second PCR was run for about 6 to 12 cycles. Via MiXCR, TCRdb re-called the 5' RACE reads, giving one row per CDR3 protein. Of approximately 800,000 distinct CDR3 sequences in the sample, more than 35% were seen once. Sequences were obtained from blood. The receptor set was obtained from a man older than 75 in good health.

CDR3 protein: CASSLDRGYGNEQFF. The CDR3 DNA is TGTGCCAGCAGTTTAGACCGCGGGTATGGGAATGAGCAGTTCTTC. The chain employs TRBV12-3 or TRBV12-4 and TRBJ2-1, with TRBD2 as a possible D gene (5 bases). The CDR3 loop spans 15 amino acids. The V end was cut by 1 base, the J end by 7 bases, with 14 bases between.

The rearrangement uses TRBV20-1 and TRBJ2-3; 7 bases are a match to TRBD1. With V trimmed by 0 bases and J by 2 bases, 2 bases remained unmatched. CDR1 is DFQATT, CDR2 SNEGSKA, per germline (reference sequence). This CDR3 spans 14 amino acids. In DNA form, the CDR3 reads TGCAGTGCTAGAGAAGACAGGGCCACAGATACGCAGTATTTT. It codes for CSAREDRATDTQYF.

This clonotype was counted once. The chain recombines TRBV19 with TRBJ2-5, with TRBD2 as a possible D gene (7 bases). The DNA end is more similar to TRBJ2-7, so the J call may be wrong. This CDR3 region has 15 residues. Looked up from germline, CDR1 is LNHDA and CDR2 is SQIVND (reference sequence). The CDR3 nucleotides read TGTGCCAGTAGTGTGGGACGGGGGGCACGTGGCGAGCAGTACTTC. Residues: CASSVGRGARGEQYF.

The V call is TRBV7-2, the J call TRBJ2-1, with a possible D match to TRBD2 (6 bases). The CDR3 has 14 residues. Trimming took off 3 bases at V and 10 bases at J, with 16 bases between the two ends. The germline gives CDR1 SGHTA, CDR2 FQGNSA. CDR3 sequence (DNA): TGTGCCAGCAGCTTCGATACGGGAGCAGAGGAGCAGTTCTTC. This gives the protein CASSFDTGAEEQFF.

The chain carries TRBV3-1 and TRBJ2-1; TRBD2 is a possible D gene (5 bases). The CDR3 spans 12 residues. V dropped 4 bases and J dropped 10 bases, with 11 bases sitting between them. The germline CDR1 and CDR2 sequences are LGHDT and YNNKEL (reference sequence). In nucleotides, the CDR3 is TGTGCCAGCAGCCCGGGAATCAGAGAGCAGTTCTTC. Amino acids: CASSPGIREQFF.

This chain links TRBV5-1 with TRBJ2-2; 9 nucleotides match TRBD1. The germline CDR1 and CDR2 sequences are SGHRS and YFSETQ. The CDR3 runs to 15 residues. J lost 5 bases, V lost 2 bases, and 4 bases had no gene match. Written as DNA, the CDR3 is TGCGCCAGCAGCTTTCGGACAGGGGTTACCGGGGAGCTGTTTTTT. This translates into CASSFRTGVTGELFF.

As to this clonotype: This may be a read error: a much more frequent sequence differs by one nucleotide. The missing conserved phenylalanine or tryptophan at the end of this CDR3 makes a read error likely. This rearrangement joins TRBV5-1 to TRBJ2-5; 10 nucleotides line up with TRBD1. Judging by the DNA end, TRBJ2-7 fits better; the J call may be wrong. CDR3 length: 14 amino acids. Germline-derived CDR1 and CDR2 are SGHRS and YFSETQ. CDR3 sequence reads: CASRPGTGVDEQYL. Here the CDR3 DNA reads TGCGCCAGCAGACCCGGGACAGGGGTAGACGAGCAGTACTTA.

V and J are TRBV6-5 and TRBJ1-5; D perhaps matches TRBD1 (5 bases). Germline CDR1 and CDR2: MNHEY and SVGAGI. The V and J ends lost 4 bases and 7 bases respectively, with 26 bases between them. CDR3 length equals 18 residues. CDR3 sequence: CASSLRPRDSRERQPQHF. Here the CDR3 DNA reads TGTGCCAGCAGTTTACGACCCCGGGACTCCCGGGAGAGACAGCCCCAGCATTTT.

The V and J genes are TRBV20-1 and TRBJ2-7; D is unresolved. V lost 3 bases, J lost 3 bases, and 9 bases lay in between. Germline V lookup: CDR1 DFQATT, CDR2 SNEGSKA (reference sequence). This CDR3 is built from 12 residues. DNA for the CDR3: TGCAGTGCTAGTTATTCCCTCTACGAGCAGTACTTC. It specifies CSASYSLYEQYF.

This chain uses TRBV12-3 or TRBV12-4 with TRBJ1-5; TRBD1 might be the D (6 bases). The CDR3 sequence is 15 residues long. V was clipped by 6 bases and J by 3 bases, with 15 bases between them. The CDR3 reads CASSPKGGYNQPQHF. The CDR3 DNA reads as TGTGCCAGCAGCCCTAAGGGGGGTTACAATCAGCCCCAGCATTTT.

This clonotype was counted a few times. CDR3 loop: CASREGGNYGYTF. In DNA, the CDR3 is TGTGCCAGCAGGGAAGGGGGTAACTATGGCTACACCTTC. The genes are TRBV28 and TRBJ1-2; perhaps TRBD1 as D (6 bases). Germline V gene lookup returns CDR1 MDHEN and CDR2 SYDVKM. V lost 6 bases, J lost 1 base, and 9 bases lay in between. The CDR3 contains 13 residues.

This clonotype appeared a single time. This chain connects TRBV29-1 to TRBJ2-5; 9 bases line up with TRBD1. Germline V lookup: CDR1 SQVTM, CDR2 ANQGSEA. Losses at the gene ends were 7 bases for V and 11 bases for J; bases not matched to a gene: 11. The CDR3 is made up of 12 amino acids. CDR3 sequence (DNA): TGCAGCGGTGGACAGGGGTCGTATGAGCAGTACTTC. Translation: CSGGQGSYEQYF.

V usage is TRBV12-3 or TRBV12-4 and J usage is TRBJ2-1; TRBD2 might be the D (6 bases). V was clipped by 5 bases and J by 8 bases, with 22 bases between them. This CDR3 has 16 residues. This CDR3 is CASSRQRRAGVDEQFF. The CDR3 nucleotides are TGTGCCAGCAGTAGACAACGACGAGCGGGTGTCGATGAGCAGTTCTTC.

This clonotype came up a few times. DNA of the CDR3: TGCGCCAGCAGCTCCACTAGCGGGACCTACCTTGAGCAGTTCTTC. Translation: CASSSTSGTYLEQFF. The rearrangement links TRBV5-1 to TRBJ2-1; 10 bases are a match to TRBD2. After removal of 3 bases from V and 9 bases from J, the junction contained 9 bases not matched to a gene. Germline V gene lookup returns CDR1 SGHRS and CDR2 YFSETQ. The CDR3 is made up of 15 amino acids.

This clonotype showed up many times. V usage is TRBV27 and J usage is TRBJ2-5; tentatively, D is TRBD1 (6 bases). Per germline, CDR1 MNHEY and CDR2 SMNVEV (reference sequence). This CDR3 contains 14 residues. Trimming shortened V by 3 bases and J by 2 bases, and 10 bases separated the two germline ends. This CDR3 is CASSFSGQQETQYF. The CDR3 region has the DNA TGTGCCAGCAGTTTCTCGGGACAACAAGAGACCCAGTACTTC.